This record concerns one T cell receptor (beta chain) sequence. Its target is unknown. These data are taken from a study of Graves' ophthalmopathy and Graves' hyperthyroidism. Regarding the study as a whole: The model's ophthalmopathy progression predictions had around 67% sensitivity and just under 75% specificity. In blood appeared most of the expanded thyroid clonotypes whose frequency exceeded 0.001.

If no ophthalmopathy appeared within 18 months of follow-up, hyperthyroidism was termed stable. The TCR beta CDR3 regions underwent amplification from RNA transcripts. Second-round multiplex PCR came after first-round RT-PCR with HTBI primers. MiXCR was run by TCRdb on the multiplex PCR reads, yielding one entry per CDR3 protein. This sample has a few hundred thousand distinct CDR3 sequences, with about 18% found just once. This clonotype originated in an adult woman with stable Graves' hyperthyroidism. Sequenced sample: peripheral blood.

The CDR3 protein is CASSLRRVMNTEAFF. The CDR3 bases are TGTGCCAGCAGTTTAAGGAGGGTCATGAACACTGAAGCTTTCTTT. The genes are TRBV12-3 or TRBV12-4 and TRBJ1-1; D gene uncertain. The CDR3 runs 15 residues. V lost 2 bases and J lost 0, with 10 bases in between.